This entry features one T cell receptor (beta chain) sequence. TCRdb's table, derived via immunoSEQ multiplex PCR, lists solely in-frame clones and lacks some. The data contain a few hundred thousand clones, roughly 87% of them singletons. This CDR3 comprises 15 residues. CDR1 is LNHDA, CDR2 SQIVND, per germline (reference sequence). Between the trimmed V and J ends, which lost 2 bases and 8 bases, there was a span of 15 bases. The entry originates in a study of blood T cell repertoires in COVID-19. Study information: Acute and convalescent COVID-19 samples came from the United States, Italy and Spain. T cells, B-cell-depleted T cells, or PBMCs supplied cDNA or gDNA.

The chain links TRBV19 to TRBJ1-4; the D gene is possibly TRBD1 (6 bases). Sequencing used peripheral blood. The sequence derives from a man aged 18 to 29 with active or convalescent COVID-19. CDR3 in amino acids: CASSIIPGVEEKLFF. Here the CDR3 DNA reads TGTGCCAGTAGTATAATTCCAGGGGTAGAAGAAAAACTGTTTTTT.